Each of the 6 T cell receptor beta chains below was sequenced from the same sample in a study of shared clonotypes between healthy human individuals. Profiled with immunoSEQ multiplex PCR; TCRdb holds only in-frame clones, not every one. The repertoire consists of about 2.1 million clones, with approximately 92% occurring once and the leading ten covering about 1.6%. In the naive CD8 group, cells lacked CD45RO and were positively selected for CCR7, so terminally differentiated effector memory CD45RA+ cells were left out. Sequencing was performed on naive CD8+ T cells from PBMCs. The receptors shown here come from a man aged 18 to 30 in good health. Some clones in this sample may be carry-over from other donors' samples.

Of note for this clone: The sample has other DNA sequences that encode this CDR3 too. This chain connects TRBV14 to TRBJ2-7; D uncertain. Germline values: CDR1 SGHDN, CDR2 FVKESK. The CDR3 runs 14 residues. V was clipped by 0 bases and J by 4 bases, with 10 bases between them. The CDR3, as DNA: TGTGCCAGCAGCCAAGAGGGATTCTCGTACGAGCAGTACTTC. Translated, it gives CASSQEGFSYEQYF.

The rearrangement joins TRBV7-3 to TRBJ2-7; TRBD1 or TRBD2 may be the D gene (5 bases each). The CDR3 covers 14 residues. Germline V lookup: CDR1 SGHTA, CDR2 FQGTGA. Trimming removed 4 bases from V and 2 bases from J, with 12 bases in between. As DNA, the CDR3 is TGTGCCAGCAGCTCATGGGACGGAGCCTACGAGCAGTACTTC. Amino acids: CASSSWDGAYEQYF.

The chain joins TRBV28 to TRBJ1-3, with D possibly TRBD1 on 6 matching bases. From germline, CDR1 is MDHEN and CDR2 SYDVKM. CDR3 length equals 14 residues. The V and J ends lost 5 bases and 4 bases respectively, with 12 bases between them. This CDR3 is CASSDRTGGNTIYF. DNA for the CDR3: TGTGCCAGCAGTGACAGGACGGGGGGAAACACCATATATTTT. The entire variable domain, with the rest obtained from reference TRBV28 and TRBJ1-3, is as follows: DVKVTQSSRYLVKRTGEKVFLECVQDMDHENMFWYRQDPGLGLRLIYFSYDVKMKEKGDIPEGYSVSREKKERFSLILESASTNQTSMYLCASSDRTGGNTIYFGEGSWLTVV.

J is TRBJ2-5 and V is TRBV7-9; perhaps TRBD1 as D (6 bases). Germline assignment: CDR1 SEHNR and CDR2 FQNEAQ (reference sequence). The CDR3 extends over 17 amino acids. Trimming removed 5 bases at V and 4 bases at J, with 23 bases between. The CDR3 reads CASSRYKSGRGRETQYF. CDR3 in DNA: TGTGCCAGCAGCCGCTATAAATCGGGAAGGGGGAGAGAGACCCAGTACTTC.

The chain couples TRBV28 to TRBJ1-2; 7 bases match TRBD1. Unmatched junction bases numbered 7, after V lost 5 bases and J lost 4 bases. The germline V gene encodes CDR1 MDHEN and CDR2 SYDVKM. The CDR3 is 14 amino acids. The CDR3 protein is CASSLQGPLYGYTF. The CDR3 nucleotides read TGTGCCAGCAGTCTACAGGGGCCCCTCTATGGCTACACCTTC.

The chain uses TRBV30 and TRBJ2-1, with a weak D call TRBD2 (5 bases). The CDR3 loop spans 13 amino acids. Germline CDR1 reads GTSNPN; CDR2 reads SVGIG (reference sequence). With 4 bases removed from V and 3 bases from J, the gap between germline ends came to 10 bases. The CDR3 protein is CAWTPGFYNEQFF. DNA for the CDR3: TGTGCCTGGACCCCGGGATTCTACAATGAGCAGTTCTTC.